The present T cell receptor (beta chain) was sequenced within a study of naive and memory T cell subsets. V gave up 4 bases and J gave up 5 bases, with 14 bases separating them. There are 14 residues in the CDR3. CDR1 and CDR2 from the germline V gene are SGHTA and FQGTGA. This clonotype occurred a few times. Both TRBC1 and TRBC2 were covered by a beta constant-region primer of two equimolar oligonucleotides. Ligated cDNA was amplified by four rounds of PCR with nested alpha and beta constant-region primers and SP2. In TCRdb, the UMI-ligation and nested PCR reads were re-called with MiXCR into one record per CDR3 protein. The sample comprises 95,000 to 150,000 distinct CDR3 sequences, roughly 32% of which are singletons, and 0.9% rests with the top ten.

The sequence was collected from a human donor in good health. The sample taken for sequencing was central memory CD4+ T cells from blood. The chain carries TRBV7-3 and TRBJ1-1, with D possibly matching TRBD1 (6 bases). The CDR3, as DNA: TGTGCCAGCAGCTCAGAACAGGGAAGGACTGAAGCTTTCTTT. Translated: CASSSEQGRTEAFF.